This entry describes one T cell receptor (beta chain). Trimming pared 1 base from V and 3 bases from J, leaving 7 bases between. The CDR3 consists of 14 residues. Germline V gene data show CDR1 as SGHRS and CDR2 as YFSETQ. This record comes from a study of blood T cell repertoires in COVID-19. In the authors' methods: Cell counts per sample came from amplifying reference gene primers. Here immunoSEQ multiplex PCR was the method, and the copy in TCRdb shows in-frame clones only, minus some. V, J and clone size were drawn from that table, and D and trimming were deduced from the DNA. Among approximately 200,000 clones, 79% were seen once, and the ten largest hold approximately 5.9%.

J is TRBJ1-4 and V is TRBV5-1; D gene uncertain. The sample was peripheral blood. The receptor comes from a woman aged 40 to 50 with COVID-19, enrolled during active disease. As DNA, the CDR3 is TGCGCCAGCAGCTTGAACGGGGCTAATGAAAAACTGTTTTTT. Residues: CASSLNGANEKLFF.